This T cell receptor (beta chain) came from a study of blood T cell repertoires in COVID-19. Study-wide background: The samples span acute and convalescent COVID-19 from the United States, Italy and Spain. The cDNA or gDNA used as material had been derived from T cells, B-cell-depleted T cells, or PBMCs.

The J segment lost 2 bases and the V segment lost 4 bases, leaving 7 bases of the junction unmatched. The CDR3 extends over 15 amino acids. CDR1 SGHNT and CDR2 YYREEE come from the germline V gene (reference sequence). Seattle's enrolled individuals joined amid active infection and were then monitored longitudinally. Per the authors' pipeline: Estimated nucleated cell counts came from reference gene primer amplification. Only in-frame clones appear in the TCRdb table, and some are missing; sequencing was by immunoSEQ multiplex PCR. V and J calls and clone size come straight from that table; D and trimming were deduced from the DNA. This sample yields roughly 250,000 clones, of which around 85% are seen a single time; around 1% belongs to the top ten.

The chain carries TRBV5-4 and TRBJ2-7, with TRBD1 matching 9 bases. The specimen sequenced was peripheral blood. This TCR was recovered from a human donor with COVID-19, enrolled during active disease. The donor label of this sample is uncertain. The CDR3 loop reads CASSGGTGTTYEQYF. The DNA for the CDR3 is TGTGCCAGCAGCGGCGGGACAGGGACTACCTACGAGCAGTACTTC.